This TCR beta chain emerged from a study of CD8+CD57+ T cells in acquired aplastic anemia. Study at large: Sorted cells (CD4+ and CD8+) yielded DNA amounts that averaged approximately 3.2 ug. Study-level findings and limits: Patients shared approximately 30 CD8+ CDR3 sequences with controls.

Germline values: CDR1 KGHDR, CDR2 SFDVKD. The CDR3 is 15 amino acids. Trimming at V came to 5 bases and at J to 5 bases, leaving 2 bases not matched to a gene. Before being chosen for sequencing, patients had shown CD8+CD57+ cell expansion by flow cytometry. The diagnosis in all patients was severe acquired aplastic anemia. The study sampled blood from patients who had received no therapy. The template used for profiling TCR beta VDJ and CDR3 was genomic DNA. TCRdb reprocessed the reads with MiXCR, giving one entry per CDR3 protein. Among around 150,000 distinct CDR3 sequences, 45% to 50% were seen once, and the ten largest hold around a third. This clonotype was observed at least ten times. Antigen: not known.

Sequenced sample: sorted CD4+, CD8+, or CD8+CD57+ T cells (not recorded which) from PBMCs. The V gene is TRBV24-1, the J gene TRBJ2-1; TRBD2 matches at 13 bases. The receptor was isolated from a human donor with aplastic anemia. The CDR3 DNA reads as TGTGCCACCAGTGCGGGACTAGCGGGGAACAATGAGCAGTTCTTC. It yields the protein CATSAGLAGNNEQFF.